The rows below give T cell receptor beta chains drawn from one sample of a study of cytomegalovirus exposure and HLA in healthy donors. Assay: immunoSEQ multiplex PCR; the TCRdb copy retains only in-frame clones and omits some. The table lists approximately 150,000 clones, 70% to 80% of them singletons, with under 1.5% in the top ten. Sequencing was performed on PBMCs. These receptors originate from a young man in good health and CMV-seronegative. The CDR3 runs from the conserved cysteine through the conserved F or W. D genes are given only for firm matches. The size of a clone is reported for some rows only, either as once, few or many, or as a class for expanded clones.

CDR3 protein: CASSLRLAVNTGELFF
CDR3 DNA: TGTGCCAGCAGCTTGAGACTAGCGGTAAACACCGGGGAGCTGTTTTTT
D gene: TRBD2
J gene: TRBJ2-2
clone size: once
V gene: TRBV9

CDR3 protein: CASSVQTGAGEKLFF
CDR3 DNA: TGTGCCAGCAGCGTCCAGACAGGGGCAGGGGAAAAACTGTTTTTT
D gene: TRBD1
J gene: TRBJ1-4
clone size: .
V gene: TRBV9

CDR3 protein: CATSRDSGDRVIYEQYF
CDR3 DNA: TGTGCCACCAGCAGAGATAGTGGAGACAGGGTCATCTACGAGCAGTACTTC
D gene: TRBD1
J gene: TRBJ2-7
clone size: .
V gene: TRBV15

CDR3 protein: CASSLNRAYEQYF
CDR3 DNA: TGCGCCAGCAGCTTGAACAGGGCCTACGAGCAGTACTTC
D gene: .
J gene: TRBJ2-7
clone size: .
V gene: TRBV5-1

CDR3 protein: CASSPGLAGAHTDTQYF
CDR3 DNA: TGCGCCAGCAGCCCGGGACTAGCGGGGGCCCACACAGATACGCAGTATTTT
D gene: TRBD2
J gene: TRBJ2-3
clone size: .
V gene: TRBV4-1

CDR3 protein: CASSLYVGGGDYGYTF
CDR3 DNA: TGTGCCAGCAGCTTATATGTCGGGGGTGGGGACTATGGCTACACCTTC
D gene: .
J gene: TRBJ1-2
clone size: .
V gene: TRBV7-3

CDR3 protein: CSSSLAAGETQYF
CDR3 DNA: TGTTCCAGCAGCTTAGCGGCTGGAGAGACCCAGTACTTC
D gene: .
J gene: TRBJ2-5
clone size: .
V gene: TRBV7-9

CDR3 protein: CASSVGGVNTEAFF
CDR3 DNA: TGTGCCAGCAGCGTAGGGGGGGTGAACACTGAAGCTTTCTTT
D gene: .
J gene: TRBJ1-1
clone size: .
V gene: TRBV9

CDR3 protein: CASSQSTGVNEKLFF
CDR3 DNA: TGTGCCAGCAGCCAATCGACAGGAGTTAATGAAAAACTGTTTTTT
D gene: .
J gene: TRBJ1-4
clone size: few
V gene: TRBV7-2

CDR3 protein: CASSPHSQGSGSYEQYF
CDR3 DNA: TGTGCCAGCAGCCCACACTCTCAGGGGTCTGGCTCCTACGAGCAGTACTTC
D gene: .
J gene: TRBJ2-7
clone size: .
V gene: TRBV9

CDR3 protein: CASSYGTGGQETQYF
CDR3 DNA: TGCGCCAGCAGCTACGGGACGGGGGGCCAAGAGACCCAGTACTTC
D gene: TRBD2
J gene: TRBJ2-5
clone size: .
V gene: TRBV5-1

CDR3 protein: CSVEEAGQRTTDTQYF
CDR3 DNA: TGCAGCGTTGAAGAGGCGGGACAGCGAACCACTGATACGCAGTATTTT
D gene: .
J gene: TRBJ2-3
clone size: .
V gene: TRBV29-1

CDR3 protein: CASSLRGGRAPYNEQFF
CDR3 DNA: TGTGCTAGCAGCTTACGAGGCGGGAGGGCCCCCTACAATGAGCAGTTCTTC
D gene: TRBD2
J gene: TRBJ2-1
clone size: .
V gene: TRBV7-7

CDR3 protein: CASSHGRTGFYEQYF
CDR3 DNA: TGTGCCAGCAGCCACGGACGGACGGGATTCTACGAGCAGTACTTC
D gene: .
J gene: TRBJ2-7
clone size: .
V gene: TRBV4-2

CDR3 protein: CASSLQGSYYEQYF
CDR3 DNA: TGTGCCAGCTCGCTCCAGGGGTCCTACTACGAGCAGTACTTC
D gene: .
J gene: TRBJ2-7
clone size: few
V gene: TRBV18

CDR3 protein: CASTTSSHNEQFF
CDR3 DNA: TGTGCCAGTACTACTAGCAGTCACAATGAGCAGTTCTTC
D gene: .
J gene: TRBJ2-1
clone size: .
V gene: TRBV19

CDR3 protein: CSARTAYNEQFF
CDR3 DNA: TGCAGCGCCCGGACTGCGTACAATGAGCAGTTCTTC
D gene: .
J gene: TRBJ2-1
clone size: .
V gene: TRBV29-1

CDR3 protein: CASSEANSQETQYF
CDR3 DNA: TGTGCCAGCAGTGAAGCGAACAGCCAAGAGACCCAGTACTTC
D gene: .
J gene: TRBJ2-5
clone size: .
V gene: TRBV6-1

CDR3 protein: CASSRDSYTDTQYF
CDR3 DNA: TGTGCCAGCAGCCGGGACAGCTACACAGATACGCAGTATTTT
D gene: TRBD1
J gene: TRBJ2-3
clone size: .
V gene: TRBV13

CDR3 protein: CASSGRTGVGEQYF
CDR3 DNA: TGTGCCAGCAGCGGGAGGACAGGGGTAGGCGAGCAGTACTTC
D gene: TRBD1
J gene: TRBJ2-7
clone size: .
V gene: TRBV5-6

CDR3 protein: CASSSIGYDRDRGYTF
CDR3 DNA: TGTGCCAGCAGCTCCATAGGCTACGACAGGGATCGTGGCTACACCTTC
D gene: TRBD1
J gene: TRBJ1-2
clone size: .
V gene: TRBV16

CDR3 protein: CASSLPAGGDTDTQYF
CDR3 DNA: TGTGCCAGCAGCCTCCCGGCAGGGGGCGACACAGATACGCAGTATTTT
D gene: TRBD1
J gene: TRBJ2-3
clone size: once
V gene: TRBV16

CDR3 protein: CASSVVGGPQHF
CDR3 DNA: TGTGCCAGCAGCGTAGTCGGGGGGCCCCAGCATTTT
D gene: .
J gene: TRBJ1-5
clone size: once
V gene: TRBV9

CDR3 protein: CASSVSGQEYEQYF
CDR3 DNA: TGTGCCAGCAGCGTCTCGGGACAGGAATACGAGCAGTACTTC
D gene: TRBD1
J gene: TRBJ2-7
clone size: .
V gene: TRBV7-9

CDR3 protein: CASSYRGNANQPQHF
CDR3 DNA: TGTGCCAGCAGTTACCGAGGGAATGCCAATCAGCCCCAGCATTTT
D gene: .
J gene: TRBJ1-5
clone size: .
V gene: TRBV6-6

CDR3 protein: CASSQGGQGSGTDTQYF
CDR3 DNA: TGTGCCAGCAGCCAAGGAGGACAGGGATCTGGCACAGATACGCAGTATTTT
D gene: TRBD1
J gene: TRBJ2-3
clone size: .
V gene: TRBV4-2

CDR3 protein: CASSIGTSGSHNEQFF
CDR3 DNA: TGTGCTAGCAGCATAGGGACTAGCGGGAGTCACAATGAGCAGTTCTTC
D gene: TRBD2
J gene: TRBJ2-1
clone size: .
V gene: TRBV7-7

CDR3 protein: CSVVAGMNTEAFF
CDR3 DNA: TGCAGCGTTGTGGCAGGGATGAACACTGAAGCTTTCTTT
D gene: .
J gene: TRBJ1-1
clone size: .
V gene: TRBV29-1

CDR3 protein: CASSLTPQAGELFF
CDR3 DNA: TGTGCCAGCAGTCTAACCCCCCAGGCCGGGGAGCTGTTTTTT
D gene: .
J gene: TRBJ2-2
clone size: .
V gene: TRBV27

CDR3 protein: CASSQVEGSYGYTF
CDR3 DNA: TGCGCCAGCAGCCAAGTTGAGGGCAGTTATGGCTACACCTTC
D gene: .
J gene: TRBJ1-2
clone size: .
V gene: TRBV4-3

CDR3 protein: CASSLSTGSYNEQFF
CDR3 DNA: TGTGCCAGCAGTTTATCCACAGGTTCCTACAATGAGCAGTTCTTC
D gene: .
J gene: TRBJ2-1
clone size: .
V gene: TRBV27

CDR3 protein: CASSLGRGGGVPEAFF
CDR3 DNA: TGTGCCAGCAGCTTAGGCAGGGGAGGGGGGGTGCCTGAAGCTTTCTTT
D gene: .
J gene: TRBJ1-1
clone size: .
V gene: TRBV11-2

CDR3 protein: CASSLRTANTGELFF
CDR3 DNA: TGCGCCAGCAGCCTCCGGACAGCTAACACCGGGGAGCTGTTTTTT
D gene: .
J gene: TRBJ2-2
clone size: .
V gene: TRBV4-3

CDR3 protein: CASSRKTITSTDTQYF
CDR3 DNA: TGTGCCAGCAGTAGAAAGACTATTACTAGCACAGATACGCAGTATTTT
D gene: .
J gene: TRBJ2-3
clone size: few
V gene: TRBV6-6

CDR3 protein: CAWSVIPGSTIYF
CDR3 DNA: TGTGCCTGGAGTGTAATTCCGGGAAGCACCATATATTTT
D gene: .
J gene: TRBJ1-3
clone size: .
V gene: TRBV30

CDR3 protein: CASSLDAGANYGYTF
CDR3 DNA: TGCGCCAGCAGCTTGGATGCAGGGGCGAACTATGGCTACACCTTC
D gene: .
J gene: TRBJ1-2
clone size: .
V gene: TRBV5-1

CDR3 protein: CARRQAYGYTF
CDR3 DNA: TGTGCCAGGAGACAGGCCTATGGCTACACCTTC
D gene: .
J gene: TRBJ1-2
clone size: .
V gene: TRBV19

CDR3 protein: CASSTGNEKLFF
CDR3 DNA: TGCGCCAGCTCGACGGGTAATGAAAAACTGTTTTTT
D gene: .
J gene: TRBJ1-4
clone size: once
V gene: TRBV10-1

CDR3 protein: CASSPLGLAGYNEQFF
CDR3 DNA: TGCGCCAGCAGCCCGCTCGGACTAGCGGGTTACAATGAGCAGTTCTTC
D gene: TRBD2
J gene: TRBJ2-1
clone size: .
V gene: TRBV4-1

CDR3 protein: CASSVGAYYEQYF
CDR3 DNA: TGTGCCAGCAGCGTAGGGGCCTACTACGAGCAGTACTTC
D gene: .
J gene: TRBJ2-7
clone size: few
V gene: TRBV9

CDR3 protein: CASSAREDSNQPQHF
CDR3 DNA: TGTGCCAGCAGCGCGAGGGAGGATAGCAATCAGCCCCAGCATTTT
D gene: .
J gene: TRBJ1-5
clone size: .
V gene: TRBV9

CDR3 protein: CASSLPTGQGTEAFF
CDR3 DNA: TGTGCCAGCAGCTTACCCACAGGGCAAGGAACTGAAGCTTTCTTT
D gene: .
J gene: TRBJ1-1
clone size: .
V gene: TRBV7-2

CDR3 protein: CASSTGRQGAWETQYF
CDR3 DNA: TGTGCCAGCAGCACCGGGAGACAGGGGGCCTGGGAGACCCAGTACTTC
D gene: TRBD1
J gene: TRBJ2-5
clone size: .
V gene: TRBV7-2

CDR3 protein: CASSRDLKTNEKLFF
CDR3 DNA: TGTGCCAGCAGCCGAGACTTGAAAACTAATGAAAAACTGTTTTTT
D gene: .
J gene: TRBJ1-4
clone size: .
V gene: TRBV6-5

CDR3 protein: CASSLSPAGIDTQYF
CDR3 DNA: TGTGCCAGCAGCTTAAGCCCAGCGGGGATAGATACGCAGTATTTT
D gene: TRBD2
J gene: TRBJ2-3
clone size: .
V gene: TRBV7-3

CDR3 protein: CASSLSSNKRTDTQYF
CDR3 DNA: TGTGCCAGCAGCTTATCTAGCAACAAACGCACAGATACGCAGTATTTT
D gene: .
J gene: TRBJ2-3
clone size: few
V gene: TRBV7-2

CDR3 protein: CASSGQQGLSNQPQHF
CDR3 DNA: TGTGCCAGCAGCGGACAACAGGGGCTTAGCAATCAGCCCCAGCATTTT
D gene: TRBD1
J gene: TRBJ1-5
clone size: .
V gene: TRBV7-2

CDR3 protein: CSPIGPTGEIF
CDR3 DNA: TGCAGTCCAATCGGCCCTACCGGGGAGATCTTT
D gene: .
J gene: TRBJ1-6
clone size: once
V gene: TRBV20-1

CDR3 protein: CASSVNSASGRNEQFF
CDR3 DNA: TGTGCCAGCAGCGTCAACTCGGCTAGCGGGAGAAATGAGCAGTTCTTC
D gene: TRBD2
J gene: TRBJ2-1
clone size: .
V gene: TRBV9

CDR3 protein: CASSPRDREYNEQFF
CDR3 DNA: TGTGCCAGCAGTCCTCGGGACAGGGAGTACAATGAGCAGTTCTTC
D gene: TRBD1
J gene: TRBJ2-1
clone size: .
V gene: TRBV6-5

CDR3 protein: CASSTGQEYYGYTF
CDR3 DNA: TGCGCCAGCAGCACAGGACAGGAATACTATGGCTACACCTTC
D gene: TRBD1
J gene: TRBJ1-2
clone size: .
V gene: TRBV5-1

CDR3 protein: CASSDGLRDSPLHF
CDR3 DNA: TGTGCCAGCAGCGACGGCCTACGGGATTCACCCCTCCACTTT
D gene: .
J gene: TRBJ1-6
clone size: once
V gene: TRBV7-3

CDR3 protein: CASSLDGRDIQYF
CDR3 DNA: TGCGCCAGCAGCTTGGATGGGAGGGACATTCAGTACTTC
D gene: TRBD2
J gene: TRBJ2-4
clone size: .
V gene: TRBV5-1

CDR3 protein: CASSVASGRYEQYF
CDR3 DNA: TGTGCCAGCAGCGTAGCCTCAGGGAGGTACGAGCAGTACTTC
D gene: .
J gene: TRBJ2-7
clone size: .
V gene: TRBV9

CDR3 protein: CASSSLRGEHQPQHF
CDR3 DNA: TGTGCCAGCAGTTCACTACGAGGTGAGCACCAGCCCCAGCATTTT
D gene: .
J gene: TRBJ1-5
clone size: .
V gene: TRBV6-5